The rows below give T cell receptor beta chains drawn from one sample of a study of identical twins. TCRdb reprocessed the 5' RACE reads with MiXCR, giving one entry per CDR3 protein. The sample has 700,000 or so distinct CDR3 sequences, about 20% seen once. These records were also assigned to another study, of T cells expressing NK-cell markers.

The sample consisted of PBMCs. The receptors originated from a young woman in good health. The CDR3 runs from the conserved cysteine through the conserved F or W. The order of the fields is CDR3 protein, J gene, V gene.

CDR3 protein: CASSYNGGYTF; J gene: TRBJ1-2; V gene: TRBV9
CDR3 protein: CASGFGHYEQYF; J gene: TRBJ2-7; V gene: TRBV12-5
CDR3 protein: CASSYDLFRWEYF; J gene: TRBJ2-7; V gene: TRBV5-5
CDR3 protein: CASSRTRDSYEQYF; J gene: TRBJ2-7; V gene: TRBV7-9
CDR3 protein: CSATRTGPPVETQYF; J gene: TRBJ2-5; V gene: TRBV20-1
CDR3 protein: CASSPDSSSPYGYTF; J gene: TRBJ1-2; V gene: TRBV5-1
CDR3 protein: CSAQGDPGGRGDTQYF; J gene: TRBJ2-3; V gene: TRBV29-1
CDR3 protein: CASRGQASQETQYF; J gene: TRBJ2-5; V gene: TRBV5-1
CDR3 protein: CASSFWGEVETQYF; J gene: TRBJ2-5; V gene: TRBV5-1
CDR3 protein: CASSTRPGKNEQFF; J gene: TRBJ2-1; V gene: TRBV9
CDR3 protein: CASSAQDLSLGNTEAFF; J gene: TRBJ1-1; V gene: TRBV6-1
CDR3 protein: CASRDTLVGYGYTF; J gene: TRBJ1-2; V gene: TRBV2
CDR3 protein: CASSLRQRAEAFF; J gene: TRBJ1-1; V gene: TRBV5-1
CDR3 protein: CASEKGYSGFTGELFF; J gene: TRBJ2-2; V gene: TRBV13
CDR3 protein: CASNTGTPGPYNEQFF; J gene: TRBJ2-1; V gene: TRBV12-3/TRBV12-4
CDR3 protein: CASSFSGNTYNEQFF; J gene: TRBJ2-1; V gene: TRBV5-1
CDR3 protein: CASSFWGGNTEAFF; J gene: TRBJ1-1; V gene: TRBV12-3/TRBV12-4
CDR3 protein: CASSQEGSGSWAGELFF; J gene: TRBJ2-2; V gene: TRBV4-3
CDR3 protein: CASSEEWREEETQYF; J gene: TRBJ2-5; V gene: TRBV6-1
CDR3 protein: CSVETANEQFF; J gene: TRBJ2-1; V gene: TRBV29-1
CDR3 protein: CASSVQGSSGANVLTF; J gene: TRBJ2-6; V gene: TRBV6-1
CDR3 protein: CASSKDRGLTDAEAFF; J gene: TRBJ1-1; V gene: TRBV27
CDR3 protein: CSGFLAGPYNEQFF; J gene: TRBJ2-1; V gene: TRBV29-1
CDR3 protein: CASSLTQPGSPLHF; J gene: TRBJ1-6; V gene: TRBV12-3/TRBV12-4
CDR3 protein: CASSWGGTYNEQFF; J gene: TRBJ2-1; V gene: TRBV3-1
CDR3 protein: CSAGGYGRAGDTQYF; J gene: TRBJ2-3; V gene: TRBV20-1
CDR3 protein: CASSDPGGPETQYF; J gene: TRBJ2-5; V gene: TRBV2
CDR3 protein: CASSLPLPGSTYF; J gene: TRBJ2-7; V gene: TRBV5-1
CDR3 protein: CSAIAAGDHTDTQYF; J gene: TRBJ2-3; V gene: TRBV20-1
CDR3 protein: CAIMGTGGINEQFF; J gene: TRBJ2-1; V gene: TRBV10-3
CDR3 protein: CASSRKDESTYEQYF; J gene: TRBJ2-7; V gene: TRBV7-6
CDR3 protein: CASSASAATNEKLFF; J gene: TRBJ1-4; V gene: TRBV9
CDR3 protein: CSPRLAGGSSSYNEQFF; J gene: TRBJ2-1; V gene: TRBV20-1
CDR3 protein: CASSPGAGANQETQYF; J gene: TRBJ2-5; V gene: TRBV12-3/TRBV12-4
CDR3 protein: CASSALANYGYTF; J gene: TRBJ1-2; V gene: TRBV12-3/TRBV12-4
CDR3 protein: CASSQEPNVYEQYF; J gene: TRBJ2-7; V gene: TRBV3-1
CDR3 protein: CASSLEAVSSYNEQFF; J gene: TRBJ2-1; V gene: TRBV5-1
CDR3 protein: CASSPFSGINYEQYF; J gene: TRBJ2-7; V gene: TRBV5-1
CDR3 protein: CASMTGSWEAFF; J gene: TRBJ1-1; V gene: TRBV7-9
CDR3 protein: CASSVLAGGPIF; J gene: TRBJ2-3; V gene: TRBV2
CDR3 protein: CAINWQADSYEQYF; J gene: TRBJ2-7; V gene: TRBV10-3
CDR3 protein: CASSPSRGGGYTF; J gene: TRBJ1-2; V gene: TRBV7-9
CDR3 protein: CSVESGGVGPQHF; J gene: TRBJ1-5; V gene: TRBV20-1
CDR3 protein: CASSFGQVYYEQYF; J gene: TRBJ2-7; V gene: TRBV5-1